The next 13 T cell receptor beta chains were all read from a single sample in a study of CD8 T cells in Susac syndrome. Reverse transcription of roughly 0.5 to 1 ug RNA used random hexamers. TCRdb re-called the immunoSEQ multiplex PCR reads with MiXCR, one entry per CDR3 protein. The data hold about 130,000 distinct CDR3 sequences, with under 95% observed a single time. Sequences were obtained from CD8+ T cells from PBMCs. The receptors shown here come from a human donor with multiple sclerosis.

V is TRBV4-3 and J is TRBJ1-2; D uncertain. Germline CDR1 LGHNA, CDR2 YSLEER. The CDR3 runs to 15 residues. V was pared by 0 bases and J by 7 bases, with 15 bases between. CDR3 DNA sequence: TGCGCCAGCAGCCAAGATATGCCTTCCTATCGTGGCTACACCTTC. As protein: CASSQDMPSYRGYTF.

The chain employs TRBV7-9 and TRBJ1-4; no clear D gene. The V gene lost 1 base and the J gene lost 0 bases, with 9 bases spanning the gap. The CDR3 is 16 residues long. From germline, CDR1 is SEHNR and CDR2 FQNEAQ (reference sequence). CDR3 in amino acids: CASSLGGGTTNEKLFF. The CDR3 nucleotides are TGTGCCAGCAGCTTAGGTGGCGGGACAACTAATGAAAAACTGTTTTTT.

The genes are TRBV5-6 and TRBJ2-7; unclear D gene. The CDR3 is 14 residues long. Germline CDR1 and CDR2: SGHDT and YYEEEE. V lost 4 bases to trimming and J lost 0 bases, with 11 bases between them. CDR3: CASSRGGSSYEQYF. CDR3 sequence (DNA): TGTGCCAGCAGCCGAGGCGGAAGCTCCTACGAGCAGTACTTC.

The rearrangement joins TRBV20-1 to TRBJ2-7; TRBD2 aligns across 7 bases. Trimming removed 5 bases from V and 6 bases from J; junction bases left unmatched: 19. This CDR3 comprises 16 residues. Germline CDR1 DFQATT, CDR2 SNEGSKA (reference sequence). The DNA of the CDR3 is TGCAGTGCTGAGGATTATTCGGGACTAATGTTCAGCGAGCAGTACTTC. It yields the protein CSAEDYSGLMFSEQYF.

The rearrangement uses TRBV25-1 and TRBJ2-5; possible D gene TRBD2, 6 bases. The length of the CDR3 is 14 residues. CDR1 MGHDK and CDR2 SYGVNS come from the germline V gene. V gave up 3 bases and J gave up 5 bases, with 13 bases separating them. As DNA, the CDR3 is TGTGCCAGCAGTGACGGGGAGGTTGGGGAGACCCAGTACTTC. Protein sequence: CASSDGEVGETQYF.

The J gene is TRBJ2-5, the V gene TRBV12-3 or TRBV12-4; D gene uncertain. This CDR3 is built from 15 residues. Deletions cut 5 bases from V and 1 base from J, with 14 bases between. The CDR3 sequence is CASSPALGFQETQYF. The CDR3 DNA reads TGTGCCAGCAGTCCGGCGCTGGGCTTCCAAGAGACCCAGTACTTC.

The chain carries TRBV20-1 and TRBJ2-1; 7 bases map to TRBD2. CDR1 and CDR2 (germline): DFQATT, SNEGSKA (reference sequence). CDR3 length: 15 amino acids. CDR3: CSGLDGGSFYNEQFF. The CDR3 region has the DNA TGCAGCGGTCTTGATGGCGGGAGCTTCTACAATGAGCAGTTCTTC.

This chain uses TRBV9 with TRBJ1-2, with TRBD1 matching over 9 bases. J lost 6 bases, V lost 3 bases, and 15 bases had no gene match. The CDR3 runs 17 residues. Germline V CDR1 and CDR2: SGDLS, YYNGEE. CDR3 amino acids: CASSAGTGTGIWNGYTF. The DNA for the CDR3 is TGTGCCAGCAGCGCGGGAACCGGGACAGGGATTTGGAATGGCTACACCTTC.

The J gene is TRBJ2-7, the V gene TRBV9, with 8 bases aligning to TRBD2. Germline V lookup: CDR1 SGDLS, CDR2 YYNGEE. This CDR3 region has 15 residues. J was trimmed by 2 bases and V by 0 bases; bases with no gene match: 4. CDR3 nucleotides: TGTGCCAGCAGCGTAGCGAGCGGGAGCCCCTACGAGCAGTACTTC. Amino acid sequence: CASSVASGSPYEQYF.

The gene calls are TRBV19 and TRBJ1-1, with D maybe TRBD1 (6 bases). CDR1 is LNHDA, CDR2 SQIVND, per germline (reference sequence). The V end was cut by 3 bases, the J end by 0 bases, with 14 bases between. The CDR3 sequence is 16 residues long. CDR3 nucleotides: TGTGCCAGTAGTATGTGGCAGGGGATAATGAACACTGAAGCTTTCTTT. Translation: CASSMWQGIMNTEAFF. Combining the CDR3 with reference TRBV19 and TRBJ1-1 gives the whole variable domain DGGITQSPKYLFRKEGQNVTLSCEQNLNHDAMYWYRQDPGQGLRLIYYSQIVNDFQKGDIAEGYSVSREKKESFPLTVTSAQKNPTAFYLCASSMWQGIMNTEAFFGQGTRLTVV.

The sample holds one count of this clonotype. V gene TRBV4-3 combines with J gene TRBJ1-1, with D possibly TRBD1 on 6 matching bases. This CDR3 has 16 amino acids. The germline V and J ends were trimmed by 0 bases and 4 bases, with 15 bases remaining between them. Germline V gene data show CDR1 as LGHNA and CDR2 as YSLEER. For the CDR3, the DNA is TGCGCCAGCAGCCAAGACTTCGGGGGGCAGAGCACTGAAGCTTTCTTT. Protein: CASSQDFGGQSTEAFF.

CDR3 protein: CASRLAGSYNEQFF. The CDR3 DNA reads as TGTGCCAGCCGTCTAGCGGGCTCTTACAATGAGCAGTTCTTC. The V call is TRBV6-2 or TRBV6-3, the J call TRBJ2-1, with 8 bases fitting TRBD2. V shed 8 bases and J 4 bases; nucleotides not matched to a gene: 7. The CDR3 sequence is 14 residues long. The germline gives CDR1 MNHEY, CDR2 SVGEGT.

J is TRBJ2-7 and V is TRBV20-1, with D unresolved. This CDR3 region has 15 residues. With 0 bases removed from V and 0 bases from J, the gap between germline ends came to 12 bases. Germline V lookup: CDR1 DFQATT, CDR2 SNEGSKA (reference sequence). For the CDR3, the DNA is TGCAGTGCTAGAGATCTCGGGTCCAACTCCTACGAGCAGTACTTC. Protein sequence: CSARDLGSNSYEQYF.